This T cell receptor (beta chain) was documented in a study of blood T cell repertoires in COVID-19. The V end lost 3 bases, the J end lost 8 bases, and 13 bases lay between the germline ends. The germline gives CDR1 SGHAT, CDR2 FQNNGV. The CDR3 runs to 13 residues. TCRdb's copy holds only in-frame clones and misses some; the assay was immunoSEQ multiplex PCR. The table has some 160,000 clones, 75% to 85% seen once; the top ten hold about 5%. This receptor was identified in a woman aged 50 to 60 with acute or convalescent COVID-19. V is TRBV11-2 and J is TRBJ1-1, with D possibly matching TRBD1 (6 bases). Specimen: peripheral blood. CDR3 sequence reads: CASSFSRTAEAFF. The CDR3 nucleotides are TGTGCCAGCAGCTTTTCCCGGACAGCAGAAGCTTTCTTT.